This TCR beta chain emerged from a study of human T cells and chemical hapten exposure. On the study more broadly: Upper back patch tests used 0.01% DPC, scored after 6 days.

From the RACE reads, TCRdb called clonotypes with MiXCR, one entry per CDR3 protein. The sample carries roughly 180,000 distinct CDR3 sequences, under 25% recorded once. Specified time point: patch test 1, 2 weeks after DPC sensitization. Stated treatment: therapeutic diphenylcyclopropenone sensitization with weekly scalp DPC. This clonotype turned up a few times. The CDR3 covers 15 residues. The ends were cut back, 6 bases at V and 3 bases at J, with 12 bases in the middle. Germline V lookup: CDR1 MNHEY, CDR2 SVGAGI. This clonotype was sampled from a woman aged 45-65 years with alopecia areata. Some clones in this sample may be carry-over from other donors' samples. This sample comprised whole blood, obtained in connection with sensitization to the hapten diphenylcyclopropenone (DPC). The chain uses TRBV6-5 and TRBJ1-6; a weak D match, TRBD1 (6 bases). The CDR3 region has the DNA TGTGCCAGCAGCCAGGGACACCTCTATAATTCACCCCTCCACTTT. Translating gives CASSQGHLYNSPLHF.